The entry below gives a single T cell receptor (beta chain) sequence along with its context. Germline V CDR1 and CDR2: SEHNR, FQNEAQ (reference sequence). Trimming removed 1 base from V and 1 base from J; junction bases left unmatched: 0. The CDR3 sequence is 18 residues long. This entry is derived from a study of shared clonotypes between healthy human individuals. Turning to the study itself: Donor ages ranged 18 to 49 years: two women, a few men.

TCRdb's copy holds only in-frame clones and misses some; the assay was immunoSEQ multiplex PCR. This sample has approximately 1.1 million clones, with about 80% found just once. This chain uses TRBV7-9 with TRBJ2-6; TRBD2 matches at 14 bases. Material: memory CD4+ T cells from PBMCs. The subset is: CD45RA-negative fraction. This receptor was identified in a man aged 18 to 30 in good health. Some clones in this sample may be carry-over from other donors' samples. CDR3 loop: CASSLGLAGGSGANVLTF. The DNA for the CDR3 is TGTGCCAGCAGCTTAGGACTAGCGGGAGGGTCTGGGGCCAACGTCCTGACTTTC. Drawing the rest from reference TRBV7-9 and TRBJ2-6, the complete variable domain is DTGVSQNPRHKITKRGQNVTFRCDPISEHNRLYWYRQTLGQGPEFLTYFQNEAQLEKSRLLSDRFSAERPKGSFSTLEIQRTEQGDSAMYLCASSLGLAGGSGANVLTFGAGSRLTVL.